This note documents a single T cell receptor beta chain sequence. Its target is not known. The source of the sample is a study of response to subunit inactivated influenza vaccine. Overall study results and limits: After each seasonal influenza vaccination, few new T cells are recruited, the authors suggested.

CDR3 length equals 15 residues. V was trimmed by 1 base and J by 6 bases, leaving 16 bases between them. Germline loops: CDR1 DFQATT, CDR2 SNEGSKA (reference sequence). TCRdb re-derived calls from the RT-PCR reads in MiXCR, one entry per CDR3 protein. Of about 800,000 distinct CDR3 sequences listed, 20% to 25% are singletons. The TCR sequence derives from a man in his fifties or sixties who received an inactivated influenza vaccine. Sequencing was performed on PBMCs from blood, taken about 5 days after vaccination. The genes are TRBV20-1 and TRBJ1-5; D unclear. The CDR3 loop reads CSARGSGSQLQPQHF. DNA of the CDR3: TGCAGTGCTAGAGGGTCGGGTTCGCAACTTCAGCCCCAGCATTTT.